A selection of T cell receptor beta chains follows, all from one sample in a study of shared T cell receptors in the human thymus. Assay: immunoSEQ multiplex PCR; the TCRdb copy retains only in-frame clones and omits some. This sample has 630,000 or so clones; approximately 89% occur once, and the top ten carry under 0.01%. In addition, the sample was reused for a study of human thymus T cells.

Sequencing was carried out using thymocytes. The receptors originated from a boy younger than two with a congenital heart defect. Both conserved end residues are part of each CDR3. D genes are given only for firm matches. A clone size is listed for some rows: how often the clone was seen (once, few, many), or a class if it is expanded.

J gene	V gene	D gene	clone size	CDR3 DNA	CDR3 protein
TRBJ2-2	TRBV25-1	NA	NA	TGTGCCAGCAGTGGCACTCTAGGCACCGGGGAGCTGTTTTTT	CASSGTLGTGELFF
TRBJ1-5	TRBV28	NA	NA	TGTGCCAGCAGTCGCGAAAAACAGCCCCAGCATTTT	CASSREKQPQHF
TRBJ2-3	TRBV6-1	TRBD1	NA	TGTGCCAGCAGTGGAGCCCGACAGGGGGCGGCAGCAGATACGCAGTATTTT	CASSGARQGAAADTQYF
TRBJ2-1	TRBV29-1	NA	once	TGCAGCGTGATACCTGGACTCGCACCCTATGAGCAGTTCTTC	CSVIPGLAPYEQFF
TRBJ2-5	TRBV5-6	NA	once	TGTGCCAGCAGCTTAATGAGAGTGGGAGAAGACAACATACAAGAGACCCAGTACTTC	CASSLMRVGEDNIQETQYF
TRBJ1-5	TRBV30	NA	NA	TGTGCCTGGAGTCCGGGGATTGGCAATCAGCCCCAGCATTTT	CAWSPGIGNQPQHF
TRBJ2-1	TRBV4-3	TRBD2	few	TGCGCCAGCAGCCAAGATATAGGAGCGGGGGGTCTGTTCTTC	CASSQDIGAGGLFF
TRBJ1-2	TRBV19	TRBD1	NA	TGTGCCAGTAGTTGGCCGCCAGGGGGCGATGGCTACACCTTC	CASSWPPGGDGYTF
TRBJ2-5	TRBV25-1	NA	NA	TGTGCCAGCAGTGACGCACGGCTAGCTAAGACCCAGTACTTC	CASSDARLAKTQYF
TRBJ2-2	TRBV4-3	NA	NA	TGCGCCAGCAGCCAAGATAGGGCGGGTGAAGGGGAGCTGTTTTTT	CASSQDRAGEGELFF
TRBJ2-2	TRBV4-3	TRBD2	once	TGCGCCAGCAGCCAAGATTTATCGGGACTAGCGGGGGAATCGAACACCGGGGAGCTGTTTTTT	CASSQDLSGLAGESNTGELFF
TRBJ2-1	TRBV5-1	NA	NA	TGCGCCAGCAGCCCGGAGGCCATGGGCTCCTACAATGAGCAGTTCTTC	CASSPEAMGSYNEQFF
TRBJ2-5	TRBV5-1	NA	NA	TGCGCCAGCAGCGCCCGACTACTAGTCCAAGAGACCCAGTACTTC	CASSARLLVQETQYF
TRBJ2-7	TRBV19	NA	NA	TGTGCCAGTAGTACTCAGCCAGGAGGCGAGCAGTACTTC	CASSTQPGGEQYF
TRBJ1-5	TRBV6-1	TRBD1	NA	TGTGCCAGCAGTGACGAGGACAGGATTCAGCCCCAGCATTTT	CASSDEDRIQPQHF
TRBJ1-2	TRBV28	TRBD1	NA	TGTGCCAGCAGACTGACAGGGGGCCAAGGTGGCTACACCTTC	CASRLTGGQGGYTF
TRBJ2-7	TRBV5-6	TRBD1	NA	TGTGCCAGCAGCGGACAGGGGGGCTACGAGCAGTACTTC	CASSGQGGYEQYF
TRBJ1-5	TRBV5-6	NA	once	TGTGCCAGCAGCTCAACGGGGGGGGATAGCAATCAGCCCCAGCATTTT	CASSSTGGDSNQPQHF
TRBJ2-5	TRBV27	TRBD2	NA	TGTGCCAGCAGTTTATTAGCGGGAGAGAAAGAGACCCAGTACTTC	CASSLLAGEKETQYF
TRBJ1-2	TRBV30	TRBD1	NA	TGTGCCTGGAGTGTAGTGGGACAGCAGACAGGCTACACCTTC	CAWSVVGQQTGYTF
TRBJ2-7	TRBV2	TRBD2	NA	TGTGCCAGCAGTGAACAACTAGCGGGGGTATTGGACGAGCAGTACTTC	CASSEQLAGVLDEQYF
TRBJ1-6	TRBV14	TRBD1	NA	TGTGCCAGCAGCCAACCCCTGGACAGGGGAAATAATTCACCCCTCCACTTT	CASSQPLDRGNNSPLHF
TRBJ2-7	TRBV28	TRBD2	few	TGTGCCAGCAGTTCACCGAGACTAGCGGGCGAGCAGTACTTC	CASSSPRLAGEQYF
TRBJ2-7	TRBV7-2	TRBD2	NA	TGTGCCAGCAGCCGGGGACTAGTCTCCTACGAGCAGTACTTC	CASSRGLVSYEQYF
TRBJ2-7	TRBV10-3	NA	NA	TGTGCCATCAGTGAGTCGAAAGTGCTAGCGAACGAGCAGTACTTC	CAISESKVLANEQYF
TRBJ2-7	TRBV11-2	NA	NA	TGTGCCAGCAGCCCTACCTGCTCCTACGAGCAGTACTTC	CASSPTCSYEQYF
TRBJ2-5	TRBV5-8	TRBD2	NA	TGTGCCAGCAGCTTGGAAATAGCGGGAGCTTCGGAGACCCAGTACTTC	CASSLEIAGASETQYF
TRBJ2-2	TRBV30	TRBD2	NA	TGTGCCTTCTTTAGCGGGCTAAACACCGGGGAGCTGTTTTTT	CAFFSGLNTGELFF
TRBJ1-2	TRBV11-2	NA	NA	TGTGCCAGCAGCTTATCATGGGGACTTAACTATGGCTACACCTTC	CASSLSWGLNYGYTF
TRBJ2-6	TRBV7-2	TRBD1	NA	TGTGCCAGCAGCCCGGGGACAGGGTACCGCTCTAGGGCCAACGTCCTGACTTTC	CASSPGTGYRSRANVLTF
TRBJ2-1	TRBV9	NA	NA	TGTGCCAGCAGCGGTAGTCTCGACTACAATGAGCAGTTCTTC	CASSGSLDYNEQFF
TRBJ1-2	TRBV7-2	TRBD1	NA	TGTGCCAGCAGCCCTGCCGGGACAGGCTATGGCTACACCTTC	CASSPAGTGYGYTF
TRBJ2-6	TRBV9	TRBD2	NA	TGTGCCAGCAGCGCCGGACTAGCGGGCCTCTCTGGGGCCAACGTCCTGACTTTC	CASSAGLAGLSGANVLTF
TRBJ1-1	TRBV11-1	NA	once	TGTGCCAGCAGCCCCCGTGGTCGCGAGGGTTGGAACACTGAAGCTTTCTTT	CASSPRGREGWNTEAFF
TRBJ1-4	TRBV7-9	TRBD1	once	TGTGCCAGCAGTCAGACAGGGCGGAGTGAAAAACTGTTTTTT	CASSQTGRSEKLFF
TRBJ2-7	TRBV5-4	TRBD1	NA	TGTGCCAGCAGCCAACCCGGACAGGGGGACGAGCAGTACTTC	CASSQPGQGDEQYF